This note documents a single T cell receptor (beta chain) sequence. This sample is drawn from a study of blood T cell repertoires in COVID-19. Study-wide context: COVID-19 samples from acute and convalescent phases originated in the United States, Italy and Spain. The analysed material was cDNA or gDNA that came from T cells, B-cell-depleted T cells, or PBMCs.

TCRdb's table, derived via immunoSEQ multiplex PCR, lists solely in-frame clones and lacks some. The repertoire has approximately 100,000 clones, roughly 85% of them found once; the top ten carry around 1.9%. V lost 0 bases to trimming and J lost 1 base, with 7 bases between them. Germline assignment: CDR1 SGHRS and CDR2 YFSETQ. The CDR3 is made up of 14 amino acids. This sequence joins TRBV5-1 and TRBJ1-2; the D is unclear. The sequencing sample was made of peripheral blood. The sequence was collected from a woman aged 70-85 years with active or convalescent COVID-19. The CDR3 sequence: CASSLAEGNYGYTF. Written as DNA, the CDR3 is TGCGCCAGCAGCTTGGCCGAGGGTAACTATGGCTACACCTTC.